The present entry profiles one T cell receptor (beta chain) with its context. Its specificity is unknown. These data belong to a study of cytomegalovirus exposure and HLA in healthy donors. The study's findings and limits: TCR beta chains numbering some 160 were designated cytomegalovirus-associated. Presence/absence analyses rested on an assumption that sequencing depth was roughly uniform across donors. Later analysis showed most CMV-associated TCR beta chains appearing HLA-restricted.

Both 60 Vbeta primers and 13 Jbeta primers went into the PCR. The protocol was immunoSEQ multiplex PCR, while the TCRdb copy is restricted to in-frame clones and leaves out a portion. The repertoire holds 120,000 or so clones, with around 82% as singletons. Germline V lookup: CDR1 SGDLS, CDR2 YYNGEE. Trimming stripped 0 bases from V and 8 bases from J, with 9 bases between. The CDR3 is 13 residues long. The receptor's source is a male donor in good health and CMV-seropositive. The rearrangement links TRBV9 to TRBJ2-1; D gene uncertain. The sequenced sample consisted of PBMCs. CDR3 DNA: TGTGCCAGCAGCGTAGCTTCCCCGTATGAGCAGTTCTTC. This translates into CASSVASPYEQFF.